This passage covers 20 T cell receptor beta chains from one sample sequenced in a study of T-cell memory formation after mild COVID-19. TCRdb reprocessed the 5' RACE reads with MiXCR, giving one entry per CDR3 protein. The sample includes 130,000 to 150,000 distinct CDR3 sequences, about 6.1% of them seen just once. The specimen sequenced was PBMCs or a T cell subset sorted from them (not recorded which). These receptors originate from an adult woman who had mild COVID-19 (a few samples of this study predate the infection). Cell type and time point are not known.

This clonotype was detected only a few times. The V gene is TRBV6-5, the J gene TRBJ2-7, with a weak D call TRBD2 (6 bases). Germline CDR1 reads MNHEY; CDR2 reads SVGAGI. The CDR3 spans 15 residues. V lost 0 bases and J lost 2, with 11 bases in between. CDR3 protein: CASSYSGTYTYEQYF. The CDR3 DNA reads TGTGCCAGCAGTTACTCTGGGACTTATACCTACGAGCAGTACTTC.

This clonotype was observed at least ten times. The CDR3 DNA reads TGTGCCAGCAGTTTAGGGACTACTCAAGAGACCCAGTACTTC. It specifies CASSLGTTQETQYF. J is TRBJ2-5 and V is TRBV12-3 or TRBV12-4; a weak D match, TRBD2 (6 bases). Trimming took 1 base from V and 2 from J, leaving 8 bases between them. The CDR3 runs to 14 residues.

The genes are TRBV11-3 and TRBJ1-2; 7 nucleotides align to TRBD1. The CDR3 runs to 15 residues. With 3 bases clipped from V and 3 bases from J, the junction kept 7 bases outside the gene matches. The germline V gene encodes CDR1 SGHNT and CDR2 YENEEA. The CDR3, as DNA: TGTGCCAGCAGCTTTGGGGGGGACAGATACTATGGCTACACCTTC. Amino acid sequence: CASSFGGDRYYGYTF.

The V gene is TRBV7-9, the J gene TRBJ2-7, with a possible D match to TRBD1 (6 bases). V lost 5 bases and J lost 5, with 16 bases in between. CDR3 length equals 14 residues. The germline gives CDR1 SEHNR, CDR2 FQNEAQ (reference sequence). The CDR3 spells CASSPPRTADEQYF. CDR3 bases: TGTGCCAGCAGCCCGCCCAGGACAGCGGACGAGCAGTACTTC.

This clonotype was detected many times. V and J are TRBV20-1 and TRBJ2-3, with 10 bases that match TRBD2. The germline V gene has CDR1 DFQATT and CDR2 SNEGSKA (reference sequence). There are 14 residues in the CDR3. The V gene end was trimmed by 6 bases and the J gene end by 0 bases; junction bases not matched to a gene: 3. This chain's CDR3 is CSATSGKSTDTQYF. CDR3 in DNA: TGCAGTGCAACTAGCGGGAAAAGCACAGATACGCAGTATTTT.

This clonotype was detected only a few times. The chain uses TRBV27 and TRBJ2-5; D is perhaps TRBD1 or TRBD2 (5 bases each). This CDR3 contains 13 residues. Germline-derived CDR1 and CDR2 are MNHEY and SMNVEV (reference sequence). V lost 0 bases and J 5 bases, leaving 7 bases between the germline ends. CDR3 sequence reads: CASSLSGVETQYF. The CDR3 DNA is TGTGCCAGCAGTTTATCGGGGGTGGAGACCCAGTACTTC.

The V call is TRBV7-8, the J call TRBJ1-6; 10 bases are a match to TRBD1. Germline CDR1 reads SGHVS; CDR2 reads FQNEAQ. With 5 bases clipped from V and 8 bases from J, the junction kept 9 bases outside the gene matches. The CDR3 runs to 16 residues. This CDR3 is CASSVGGTGVYSPLHF. The CDR3 coding sequence is TGTGCCAGCAGCGTAGGGGGGACAGGGGTTTATTCACCCCTCCACTTT. The complete variable domain, with remaining parts taken from reference TRBV7-8 and TRBJ1-6, reads GAGVSQSPRYKVAKRGQDVALRCDPISGHVSLFWYQQALGQGPEFLTYFQNEAQLDKSGLPSDRFFAERPEGSVSTLKIQRTQQEDSAVYLCASSVGGTGVYSPLHFGNGTRLTVT.

This chain joins TRBV29-1 and TRBJ2-7; a weak D match, TRBD1 (6 bases). This CDR3 has 13 amino acids. V was pared by 6 bases and J by 2 bases, with 14 bases between. Per germline, CDR1 SQVTM and CDR2 ANQGSEA. This CDR3 reads CSVSTTGPYEQYV. CDR3 in DNA: TGCAGCGTCTCAACTACAGGGCCCTACGAGCAGTACGTC.

This clonotype was counted ten times or more. The chain combines TRBV9 with TRBJ1-2; D is undetermined. The V gene lost 4 bases and the J gene lost 2 bases, with 12 bases spanning the gap. The CDR3 extends over 14 amino acids. Looked up from germline, CDR1 is SGDLS and CDR2 is YYNGEE. CDR3: CASSLQNDNYGYTF. In DNA form, the CDR3 reads TGTGCCAGCAGCTTACAAAACGACAACTATGGCTACACCTTC. The complete variable domain, with remaining parts taken from reference TRBV9 and TRBJ1-2, reads DSGVTQTPKHLITATGQRVTLRCSPRSGDLSVYWYQQSLDQGLQFLIQYYNGEERAKGNILERFSAQQFPDLHSELNLSSLELGDSALYFCASSLQNDNYGYTFGSGTRLTVV.

This clonotype was detected only a few times. The genes are TRBV5-1 and TRBJ2-1; 15 bases agree with TRBD2. The CDR3 runs 16 residues. J was trimmed by 9 bases and V by 5 bases; bases with no gene match: 9. The germline V gene has CDR1 SGHRS and CDR2 YFSETQ. CDR3 region: CASSPGLAGGVGEQFF. The CDR3 DNA sequence: TGCGCCAGCAGTCCCGGACTAGCGGGAGGGGTAGGTGAGCAGTTCTTC. Complete variable domain (other parts from reference TRBV5-1 and TRBJ2-1): KAGVTQTPRYLIKTRGQQVTLSCSPISGHRSVSWYQQTPGQGLQFLFEYFSETQRNKGNFPGRFSGRQFSNSRSEMNVSTLELGDSALYLCASSPGLAGGVGEQFFGPGTRLTVL.

In this sample, this clonotype turned up a few times. The chain couples TRBV7-9 to TRBJ1-1; D gene unclear. Trimming stripped 2 bases from V and 2 bases from J, with 6 bases between. This CDR3 contains 13 residues. Germline V gene data show CDR1 as SEHNR and CDR2 as FQNEAQ (reference sequence). CDR3 sequence reads: CASSLLGNTEAFF. Here the CDR3 DNA reads TGTGCCAGCAGCTTATTAGGCAACACTGAAGCTTTCTTT. The full variable domain, rest sourced from reference TRBV7-9 and TRBJ1-1, is DTGVSQNPRHKITKRGQNVTFRCDPISEHNRLYWYRQTLGQGPEFLTYFQNEAQLEKSRLLSDRFSAERPKGSFSTLEIQRTEQGDSAMYLCASSLLGNTEAFFGQGTRLTVV.

This clonotype has just a few counts. This sequence joins TRBV4-1 and TRBJ2-4; the D gene is possibly TRBD2 (6 bases). The CDR3 is 15 residues long. Germline loops: CDR1 MGHRA, CDR2 YSYEKL. Between the trimmed V and J ends, which lost 4 bases and 2 bases, there was a span of 12 bases. CDR3 sequence reads: CASSPLGLPKNIQYF. CDR3 bases: TGCGCCAGCAGCCCGTTGGGACTGCCCAAAAACATTCAGTACTTC.

Ten or more counts support this clonotype. The rearrangement joins TRBV9 to TRBJ2-1, with 14 bases fitting TRBD2. The CDR3 contains 17 residues. With V trimmed by 3 bases and J by 9 bases, 11 bases remained unmatched. Germline V CDR1 and CDR2: SGDLS, YYNGEE. CDR3: CASSGPAGLAGASEQFF. For the CDR3, the DNA is TGTGCCAGCAGCGGACCGGCGGGACTAGCGGGAGCTAGTGAGCAGTTCTTC.

Many counts were recorded for this clonotype. The CDR3, as DNA: TGTGCCAGCAGCCGCAGGAACTTGGCGCTTAATGAGCAGTTCTTC. Protein: CASSRRNLALNEQFF. This rearrangement joins TRBV12-3 or TRBV12-4 to TRBJ2-1; D ambiguous. CDR3 length: 15 amino acids. Trimming removed 6 bases at V and 7 bases at J, with 19 bases between.

The gene calls are TRBV20-1 and TRBJ1-1; D uncertain. CDR1 is DFQATT, CDR2 SNEGSKA, per germline (reference sequence). The V end was cut by 0 bases, the J end by 1 base, with 12 bases between. This CDR3 contains 15 residues. The CDR3 protein is CSARDSTARNTEAFF. The CDR3 bases are TGCAGTGCTAGAGATTCCACCGCCAGGAACACTGAAGCTTTCTTT.

This clonotype was counted only a few times. This sequence joins TRBV5-4 and TRBJ2-7; 9 nucleotides align to TRBD2. With 3 bases clipped from V and 0 bases from J, the junction kept 7 bases outside the gene matches. CDR3 length: 16 amino acids. From germline, CDR1 is SGHNT and CDR2 YYREEE (reference sequence). The CDR3 sequence is CASSSTAGGNSYEQYF. As DNA, the CDR3 is TGTGCCAGCAGCTCCACCGCGGGGGGGAACTCCTACGAGCAGTACTTC.

This clonotype was seen only a few times. The chain is built from TRBV19 and TRBJ1-2; D is unclear. The germline gives CDR1 LNHDA, CDR2 SQIVND (reference sequence). V lost 6 bases to trimming and J lost 0 bases, with 17 bases between them. The CDR3 consists of 16 residues. The CDR3 region has the DNA TGTGCCAGTAGATTCCTTGTGGGTCGTTCTAACTATGGCTACACCTTC. Translated, it gives CASRFLVGRSNYGYTF. Drawing the rest from reference TRBV19 and TRBJ1-2, the complete variable domain is DGGITQSPKYLFRKEGQNVTLSCEQNLNHDAMYWYRQDPGQGLRLIYYSQIVNDFQKGDIAEGYSVSREKKESFPLTVTSAQKNPTAFYLCASRFLVGRSNYGYTFGSGTRLTVV.

Only a few counts were recorded for this clonotype. The J gene is TRBJ2-1, the V gene TRBV5-1; D unresolved. Deletions cut 1 base from V and 7 bases from J, with 6 bases between. This CDR3 has 12 amino acids. From germline, CDR1 is SGHRS and CDR2 YFSETQ. The CDR3, as DNA: TGCGCCAGCAGCTTGTACGGTAATGAGCAGTTCTTC. Translated, it gives CASSLYGNEQFF.

This clonotype was seen at least ten times. The chain joins TRBV12-3 or TRBV12-4 to TRBJ2-7; possibly TRBD1 for D (6 bases). The V gene lost 6 bases and the J gene lost 1 base, with 16 bases spanning the gap. This CDR3 is 15 amino acids long. CDR3 nucleotides: TGTGCCAGCAGCTCAAGGGACAAGGGGTCCTACGAGCAGTACTTC. Protein: CASSSRDKGSYEQYF.

In its sample, this clonotype was seen many times. V is TRBV7-9 and J is TRBJ2-7, with TRBD1 identical over 9 bases. CDR1 SEHNR and CDR2 FQNEAQ come from the germline V gene (reference sequence). With 5 bases clipped from V and 3 bases from J, the junction kept 5 bases outside the gene matches. This CDR3 contains 14 residues. CDR3 DNA sequence: TGTGCCAGCAGCCCGGGACAGGGCTACTACGAGCAGTACTTC. Residues: CASSPGQGYYEQYF.